This T cell receptor beta chain was sequenced during a study of cytomegalovirus exposure and HLA in healthy donors. Study overall: The study placed approximately 80% of its 398 genotyped donors in the Caucasian-associated ancestry cluster.

Both 60 Vbeta primers and 13 Jbeta primers went into the PCR. The assay was immunoSEQ multiplex PCR, and TCRdb's table has in-frame clones only and misses some. This sample has over 100,000 clones; approximately 78% occur once, and the top ten carry roughly 7.7%. CDR3 length equals 12 residues. From germline, CDR1 is ENHRY and CDR2 SYGVKD. J lost 5 bases, V lost 6 bases, and 0 bases had no gene match. The receptor's source is a woman in her fifties or sixties in good health and CMV-seropositive. Sequenced input: PBMCs. The chain has TRBV10-3 and TRBJ2-2, with 7 bases matching TRBD1. The DNA for the CDR3 is TGTGCCATCAGACAGGGGACCGGGGAGCTGTTTTTT. Its translation is CAIRQGTGELFF.